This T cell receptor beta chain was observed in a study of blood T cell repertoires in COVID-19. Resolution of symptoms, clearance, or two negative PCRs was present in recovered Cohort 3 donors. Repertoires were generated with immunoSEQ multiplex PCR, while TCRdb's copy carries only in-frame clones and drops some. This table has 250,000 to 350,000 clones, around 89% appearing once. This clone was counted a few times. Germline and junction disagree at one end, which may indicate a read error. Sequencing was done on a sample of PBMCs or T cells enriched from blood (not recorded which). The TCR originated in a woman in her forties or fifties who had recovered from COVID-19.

The CDR3 nucleotides read TGTGCCAGCAGTGAAGACAGGCCGTCCTATGGCTACATGCTGGGTTTC. It specifies CASSEDRPSYGYMLGF. This chain joins TRBV6-1 and TRBJ1-2; maybe TRBD1 (5 bases). The length of the CDR3 is 16 residues. CDR1 is MNHNS and CDR2 is SASEGT in the germline V gene.